The clone carrying this TCR beta chain was seen only once. It is unclear where the CDR3 begins or ends on the DNA, so no DNA is shown, and the CDR3 is as TCRdb lists it. The CDR3 numbers 15 amino acids, ends counted. In germline, CDR1 is PRHDT, CDR2 FYEKMQ (reference sequence). Sequenced by immunoSEQ multiplex PCR; TCRdb stores in-frame clones only, minus some. This table holds about 49,000 clones, approximately 81% found once. The sample belongs to a study of OX40 agonist ivuxolimab in advanced cancers. The chain recombines TRBV13 with TRBJ2-7. The TCR comes from an adult with an advanced solid tumor such as melanoma, head and neck, liver or kidney cancer. Sample: CD4+ or CD8+ T cells sorted from blood, taken in a trial of the OX40 agonist ivuxolimab. This chain's CDR3 is CASSTSSAQPYEQYF.